The next 16 T cell receptor beta chains were all read from a single sample in a study of blood T cell repertoires in COVID-19 (dated by TCRdb to 2020 to 2021). The library was produced with the immunoSEQ multiplex PCR assay. Not all clones reach the TCRdb copy of this immuneACCESS table, which keeps in-frame sequences only. Checked studies attribute under half of the gap to unresolved V genes and leave the rest unexplained. The sample table holds about 330,000 clones, of which around 83% were seen once. The ten largest clones capture about 1.2% of the sample. The sample consisted of peripheral blood. The receptors originated from a woman in her 50s with acute or convalescent COVID-19.

This clone was recorded only once. This chain links TRBV7-2 with TRBJ2-1; TRBD1 matches 9 bases. From germline, CDR1 is SGHTA and CDR2 FQGNSA. The CDR3 runs 15 residues. Trimming removed 5 bases from V and 4 bases from J; junction bases left unmatched: 6. The CDR3: CASSQGTGSYNEQFF. The CDR3 DNA sequence: TGTGCCAGCAGCCAAGGGACAGGGTCGTACAATGAGCAGTTCTTC. The entire variable domain, with the rest obtained from reference TRBV7-2 and TRBJ2-1, is as follows: GAGVSQSPSNKVTEKGKDVELRCDPISGHTALYWYRQSLGQGLEFLIYFQGNSAPDKSGLPSDRFSAERTGGSVSTLTIQRTQQEDSAVYLCASSQGTGSYNEQFFGPGTRLTVL.

This chain connects TRBV7-9 to TRBJ2-7; 10 nucleotides match TRBD2. The V gene end was trimmed by 4 bases and the J gene end by 5 bases; junction bases not matched to a gene: 11. Germline V gene data show CDR1 as SEHNR and CDR2 as FQNEAQ (reference sequence). The CDR3 loop spans 16 amino acids. The CDR3 reads CASSSGASSGGDEQYV. In DNA form, the CDR3 reads TGTGCCAGCAGCTCAGGGGCGTCTAGCGGGGGCGACGAGCAGTACGTC.

V gene TRBV7-2 combines with J gene TRBJ2-3; 8 nucleotides align to TRBD2. Unmatched junction bases numbered 14, after V lost 1 base and J lost 5 bases. The CDR3 contains 18 residues. The germline gives CDR1 SGHTA, CDR2 FQGNSA. The CDR3 sequence is CASSLGLLAGLVLDTQYF. CDR3 bases: TGTGCCAGCAGCTTAGGTCTGTTAGCGGGACTAGTGTTAGATACGCAGTATTTT.

The chain has TRBV5-1 and TRBJ2-2; D not resolved. The V end was cut by 0 bases, the J end by 1 base, with 7 bases between. The CDR3 spans 15 residues. In germline, CDR1 is SGHRS, CDR2 YFSETQ. CDR3 bases: TGCGCCAGCAGCTTGGGGGCCGAGAACACCGGGGAGCTGTTTTTT. This gives the protein CASSLGAENTGELFF.

V usage is TRBV10-3 and J usage is TRBJ1-2; TRBD1 aligns across 8 bases. The germline V gene encodes CDR1 ENHRY and CDR2 SYGVKD. The CDR3 is 12 residues long. Trimming cost V 11 bases and J 8 bases; bases outside gene matches: 10. The CDR3 DNA follows: TGTGCCTCGACAGGGGACTCGGAGGGCTACACCTTC. Translation: CASTGDSEGYTF.

The V and J genes are TRBV25-1 and TRBJ1-2; perhaps TRBD1 as D (6 bases). Germline assignment: CDR1 MGHDK and CDR2 SYGVNS. The CDR3 spans 13 residues. The V and J ends lost 0 bases and 8 bases respectively, with 10 bases between them. CDR3 loop: CASSEYRTAGYTF. As DNA, the CDR3 is TGTGCCAGCAGTGAATATCGGACAGCGGGCTACACCTTC.

The V gene is TRBV2, the J gene TRBJ1-4, with D unresolved. There are 11 residues in the CDR3. Looked up from germline, CDR1 is SNHLY and CDR2 is FYNNEI. V lost 6 bases, J lost 8 bases, and 7 bases lay in between. The CDR3 here is CASRPEEKLFF. DNA of the CDR3: TGTGCCAGCAGACCCGAGGAAAAACTGTTTTTT.

Here the CDR3 DNA reads TGTGCCAGCTCACCTTTCAGCGGAGGGAACACCGGGGAGCTGTTTTTT. Translation gives CASSPFSGGNTGELFF. The chain recombines TRBV18 with TRBJ2-2; a possible D gene is TRBD2 (5 bases). Trimming pared 3 bases from V and 1 base from J, leaving 12 bases between. Germline V gene lookup returns CDR1 KGHSH and CDR2 LQKENI. The CDR3 has 16 amino acids. The variable domain in full, with the rest retrieved from reference TRBV18 and TRBJ2-2, is NAGVMQNPRHLVRRRGQEARLRCSPMKGHSHVYWYRQLPEEGLKFMVYLQKENIIDESGMPKERFSAEFPKEGPSILRIQQVVRGDSAAYFCASSPFSGGNTGELFFGEGSRLTVL.

This rearrangement joins TRBV10-3 to TRBJ1-1; D not certain. Germline loops: CDR1 ENHRY, CDR2 SYGVKD. V lost 2 bases and J 3 bases, leaving 4 bases between the germline ends. The CDR3 is 12 amino acids. The CDR3 sequence: CAISETDTEAFF. The CDR3 nucleotides read TGTGCCATCAGTGAGACTGACACTGAAGCTTTCTTT.

The chain is built from TRBV25-1 and TRBJ1-2; 7 bases are shared with TRBD1. The V gene's germline CDR1 is MGHDK and CDR2 SYGVNS. This CDR3 is built from 14 residues. Trimming cost V 1 base and J 3 bases; bases outside gene matches: 2. CDR3 amino acids: CASSELGTDYGYTF. CDR3 nucleotides: TGTGCCAGCAGTGAATTAGGGACAGACTATGGCTACACCTTC.

The CDR3 sequence is CASSLASQGWTEAFF. In nucleotides, the CDR3 is TGTGCCAGCAGCTTAGCGTCCCAGGGGTGGACTGAAGCTTTCTTT. The chain employs TRBV7-2 and TRBJ1-1; a possible D gene is TRBD1 (6 bases). This CDR3 contains 15 residues. The germline V gene has CDR1 SGHTA and CDR2 FQGNSA. With 0 bases removed from V and 5 bases from J, the gap between germline ends came to 13 bases.

CDR3 loop: CAWYRVGGYTF. In DNA form, the CDR3 reads TGTGCCTGGTACAGGGTGGGTGGCTACACCTTC. The gene calls are TRBV30 and TRBJ1-2; D is perhaps TRBD1 (6 bases). The CDR3 loop spans 11 amino acids. In germline, CDR1 is GTSNPN, CDR2 SVGIG (reference sequence). Between the trimmed V and J ends, which lost 5 bases and 7 bases, there was a span of 11 bases.

The rearrangement links TRBV6-1 to TRBJ1-6; D gene ambiguous. Trimming shortened V by 3 bases and J by 5 bases, and 5 bases separated the two germline ends. This CDR3 contains 13 residues. Germline V gene sequence: CDR1 MNHNS, CDR2 SASEGT. The CDR3 protein is CASSDRNNSPLHF. In DNA form, the CDR3 reads TGTGCCAGCAGTGACAGGAATAATTCACCCCTCCACTTT.

In DNA form, the CDR3 reads TGCGCCAGCAGCCCTCTACCCGACAGGGGGCCAAACACCATATATTTT. Translation gives CASSPLPDRGPNTIYF. The chain links TRBV5-1 to TRBJ1-3, with TRBD1 matching 10 bases. Germline CDR1 reads SGHRS; CDR2 reads YFSETQ. After removal of 4 bases from V and 6 bases from J, the junction contained 10 bases not matched to a gene. The length of the CDR3 is 16 residues.

V usage is TRBV2 and J usage is TRBJ2-1; unclear D gene. Germline CDR1 is SNHLY and CDR2 is FYNNEI. V shed 8 bases and J shed 4 bases, with 18 bases lying between them. This CDR3 contains 15 residues. As DNA, the CDR3 is TGTGCCAGCCTGGCCGGGTCCCTTCATTACAATGAGCAGTTCTTC. Its protein is CASLAGSLHYNEQFF. Supplemented by reference TRBV2 and TRBJ2-1, the full variable domain reads EPEVTQTPSHQVTQMGQEVILRCVPISNHLYFYWYRQILGQKVEFLVSFYNNEISEKSEIFDDQFSVERPDGSNFTLKIRSTKLEDSAMYFCASLAGSLHYNEQFFGPGTRLTVL.

This chain uses TRBV3-1 (or the pseudogene TRBV3-2) with TRBJ1-5; D is undetermined. Germline values: CDR1 LGHDT, CDR2 YNNKEL (reference sequence). The V and J ends lost 2 bases and 7 bases respectively, with 12 bases between them. CDR3 size: 14 residues. The CDR3: CASSQKEGGQPQHF. The CDR3 nucleotides are TGTGCCAGCAGCCAAAAAGAGGGCGGCCAGCCCCAGCATTTT.